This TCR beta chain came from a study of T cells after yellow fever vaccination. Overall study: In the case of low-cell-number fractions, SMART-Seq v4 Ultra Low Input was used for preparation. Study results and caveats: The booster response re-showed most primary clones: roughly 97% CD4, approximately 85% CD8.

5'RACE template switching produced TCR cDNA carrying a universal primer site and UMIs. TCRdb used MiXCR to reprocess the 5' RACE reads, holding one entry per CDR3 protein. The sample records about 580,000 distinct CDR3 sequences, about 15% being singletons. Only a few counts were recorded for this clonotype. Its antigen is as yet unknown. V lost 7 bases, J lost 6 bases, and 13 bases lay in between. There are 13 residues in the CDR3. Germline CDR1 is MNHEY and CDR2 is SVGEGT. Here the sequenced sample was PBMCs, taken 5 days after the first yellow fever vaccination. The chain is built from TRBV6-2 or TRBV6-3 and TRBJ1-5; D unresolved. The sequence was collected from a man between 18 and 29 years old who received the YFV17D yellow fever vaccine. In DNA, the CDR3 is TGTGCCAGCAAGGCAGGAGATGGTCAGCCCCAGCATTTT. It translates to CASKAGDGQPQHF.